This T cell receptor beta chain is drawn from a study of T cell changes during pregnancy in multiple sclerosis. The data were produced by immunoSEQ multiplex PCR, yet TCRdb's version contains in-frame clones alone and is incomplete. This sample has about 81,000 clones, with around 93% found just once. The germline V and J ends were trimmed by 2 bases and 1 base, with 3 bases remaining between them. Germline CDR1 is SEHNR and CDR2 is FQNEAQ (reference sequence). This CDR3 has 14 residues. The chain joins TRBV7-9 to TRBJ2-6; D is undetermined. The sequence came from a female donor with multiple sclerosis, enrolled in a pregnancy study. The specimen comprised peripheral blood, sampled in the third trimester of pregnancy. CDR3: CASSLQSGANVLTF. CDR3 nucleotide sequence: TGTGCCAGCAGCTTACAATCTGGGGCCAACGTCCTGACTTTC. Full variable domain (rest looked up from reference TRBV7-9 and TRBJ2-6): DTGVSQNPRHKITKRGQNVTFRCDPISEHNRLYWYRQTLGQGPEFLTYFQNEAQLEKSRLLSDRFSAERPKGSFSTLEIQRTEQGDSAMYLCASSLQSGANVLTFGAGSRLTVL.